Below, one T cell receptor (beta chain) is given with its context. Its antigen is unidentified. The read comes to an end 3 residues before the CDR3 does, leaving the germline J gene to fill in the end. V was trimmed by 3 bases and J by 2 bases, leaving 10 bases between them. From germline, CDR1 is SEHNR and CDR2 FQNEAQ (reference sequence). The CDR3 is 15 residues long. Clones were sequenced by immunoSEQ multiplex PCR, and TCRdb holds only the in-frame ones, with some missing. The sample data list around 19,000 clones. This sample stems from a study of T cells in women clearing cervical HPV infection. General study results and limits: Cases and controls were distinguished at AUC 0.83 by richness and V genes. Repertoire richness, not evenness, was significantly elevated in CIN3+ cases versus controls.

The sample consisted of blood buffy coat. The gene calls are TRBV7-9 and TRBJ2-2, with D perhaps TRBD1 (5 bases). This sequence was found in a woman between 18 and 70 years old with a cervical HPV16 infection that either progressed to CIN3+ or cleared (not recorded which). The CDR3 loop reads CASSFWQGNTGELFF. The DNA read from the CDR3 is TGTGCCAGCAGCTTTTGGCAGGGCAACACCGGGGAG.